Below are 17 T cell receptor beta chains sequenced from a single sample in a study of cytomegalovirus exposure and HLA in healthy donors. Use of 60 Vbeta and 13 Jbeta primers characterized the PCR. Only in-frame clones appear in the TCRdb table, and some are missing; sequencing was by immunoSEQ multiplex PCR. The table counts under 100,000 clones; roughly 5.1% lies in the top ten. The sequencing input was PBMCs. The receptors here all came from a man aged 25-40 years in good health and CMV-seronegative.

The chain links TRBV6-5 to TRBJ1-2, with 7 bases matching TRBD1. The CDR3 extends over 13 amino acids. J was trimmed by 8 bases and V by 8 bases; bases with no gene match: 11. In germline, CDR1 is MNHEY, CDR2 SVGAGI. The CDR3 protein is CASATAGGRGYTF. The CDR3 DNA follows: TGTGCCAGCGCCACCGCAGGGGGAAGAGGCTACACCTTC.

The chain couples TRBV9 to TRBJ2-1; possibly TRBD2 for D (6 bases). Trimming shortened V by 4 bases and J by 7 bases, and 15 bases separated the two germline ends. CDR1 is SGDLS, CDR2 YYNGEE, per germline. The CDR3 spans 14 residues. This chain's CDR3 is CASSPWDSNNEQFF. DNA for the CDR3: TGTGCCAGCAGCCCCTGGGACTCTAATAATGAGCAGTTCTTC.

The J gene is TRBJ1-4, the V gene TRBV4-1; D gene unclear. The germline V and J ends were trimmed by 2 bases and 8 bases, with 9 bases remaining between them. The CDR3 has 13 residues. CDR1 and CDR2 (germline): MGHRA, YSYEKL. The CDR3 region is CASSQTIGEKLFF. CDR3 in DNA: TGCGCCAGCAGCCAAACAATCGGGGAAAAACTGTTTTTT.

The CDR3 loop is CASSLGGQRLAYGYTF. The CDR3 DNA reads TGTGCCAGCAGCCTTGGAGGACAGAGACTGGCCTATGGCTACACCTTC. This rearrangement joins TRBV5-4 to TRBJ1-2; possible D gene TRBD1, 6 bases. CDR3 length equals 16 residues. The germline V gene has CDR1 SGHNT and CDR2 YYREEE (reference sequence). V gave up 4 bases and J gave up 4 bases, with 20 bases separating them. Full variable domain (missing parts from reference TRBV5-4 and TRBJ1-2): ETGVTQSPTHLIKTRGQQVTLRCSSQSGHNTVSWYQQALGQGPQFIFQYYREEENGRGNFPPRFSGLQFPNYSSELNVNALELDDSALYLCASSLGGQRLAYGYTFGSGTRLTVV.

J is TRBJ1-5 and V is TRBV2; D gene unclear. The length of the CDR3 is 13 residues. Germline-derived CDR1 and CDR2 are SNHLY and FYNNEI. The V gene lost 6 bases and the J gene lost 0 bases, with 6 bases spanning the gap. Here the CDR3 DNA reads TGTGCCAGCAGGAGTAATAGCAATCAGCCCCAGCATTTT. Translation: CASRSNSNQPQHF.

The chain employs TRBV5-6 and TRBJ2-7, with 7 bases fitting TRBD1. The germline CDR1 and CDR2 sequences are SGHDT and YYEEEE. The V segment lost 4 bases and the J segment 0 bases; nucleotides outside the gene matches: 10. The CDR3 runs to 16 residues. In nucleotides, the CDR3 is TGTGCCAGCAGCCGGGACCCGGGACAGATCTCCTACGAGCAGTACTTC. Amino acid sequence: CASSRDPGQISYEQYF.

J is TRBJ1-3 and V is TRBV6-1; D uncertain. The V end lost 7 bases, the J end lost 0 bases, and 10 bases lay between the germline ends. Germline CDR1 and CDR2: MNHNS and SASEGT. The CDR3 covers 14 residues. CDR3 amino acids: CASKRQYSGNTIYF. In nucleotides, the CDR3 is TGTGCCAGCAAGCGTCAATACTCTGGAAACACCATATATTTT.

The chain uses TRBV27 and TRBJ2-1; the match to TRBD2 covers 8 bases. V trimming: 5 bases; J trimming: 6 bases; junction bases outside the gene matches: 9. The germline V gene has CDR1 MNHEY and CDR2 SMNVEV (reference sequence). The length of the CDR3 is 15 residues. CDR3 sequence: CASSPGTRGGNEQFF. CDR3 bases: TGTGCCAGCAGTCCCGGGACTAGAGGGGGCAATGAGCAGTTCTTC.

The rearrangement links TRBV7-6 to TRBJ1-1; no firm D call. The CDR3 has 14 residues. Germline CDR1 is SGHVS and CDR2 is FNYEAQ. The germline V and J ends were trimmed by 3 bases and 0 bases, with 8 bases remaining between them. CDR3 in amino acids: CASSLSIMNTEAFF. The CDR3 DNA reads as TGTGCCAGCAGCTTGAGTATTATGAACACTGAAGCTTTCTTT. The full variable domain, with the rest looked up from reference TRBV7-6 and TRBJ1-1, is GAGVSQSPRYKVTKRGQDVALRCDPISGHVSLYWYRQALGQGPEFLTYFNYEAQQDKSGLPNDRFSAERPEGSISTLTIQRTEQRDSAMYRCASSLSIMNTEAFFGQGTRLTVV.

This chain joins TRBV19 and TRBJ1-5; D is possibly TRBD1 (5 bases). CDR1 is LNHDA, CDR2 SQIVND, per germline (reference sequence). Trimming pared 6 bases from V and 0 bases from J, leaving 12 bases between. CDR3 length: 15 amino acids. The CDR3 region has the DNA TGTGCCAGTAGATGGGGGGAAGTTAGCAATCAGCCCCAGCATTTT. Residues: CASRWGEVSNQPQHF.

The chain has TRBV7-2 and TRBJ2-5; D is unresolved. This CDR3 comprises 14 residues. Germline CDR1 and CDR2: SGHTA and FQGNSA. Trimming took off 1 base at V and 0 bases at J, with 6 bases between the two ends. CDR3: CASSLGHYQETQYF. CDR3 bases: TGTGCCAGCAGCTTAGGACACTACCAAGAGACCCAGTACTTC.

The gene calls are TRBV30 and TRBJ2-3; 7 positions match TRBD2. The V and J ends lost 5 bases and 2 bases, in that order; junction bases with no gene match: 4. Germline V gene data show CDR1 as GTSNPN and CDR2 as SVGIG (reference sequence). CDR3 length equals 13 residues. CDR3 sequence (DNA): TGTGCCTGGGGGCGGGAGAACACAGATACGCAGTATTTT. Amino acids: CAWGRENTDTQYF.

CDR3 DNA: TGCGCCAGCAGCTTGGTAGGAGGGCCACAACGCCCCTACGAGCAGTACTTC. Translated, it gives CASSLVGGPQRPYEQYF. The J gene is TRBJ2-7, the V gene TRBV5-1; D is possibly TRBD2 (6 bases). With 0 bases removed from V and 2 bases from J, the gap between germline ends came to 18 bases. The CDR3 sequence is 17 residues long. Germline V gene data show CDR1 as SGHRS and CDR2 as YFSETQ.

CDR3 residues: CASSLLASGTTDTQYF. In nucleotides, the CDR3 is TGTGCCAGCAGCTTGTTGGCTAGCGGGACCACAGATACGCAGTATTTT. This chain uses TRBV5-4 with TRBJ2-3; 9 positions agree with TRBD2. CDR3 length: 16 residues. Trimming cost V 1 base and J 2 bases; bases outside gene matches: 5. The germline V gene has CDR1 SGHNT and CDR2 YYREEE (reference sequence).

The chain has TRBV9 and TRBJ1-6; D not certain. Germline CDR1 reads SGDLS; CDR2 reads YYNGEE. The CDR3 is made up of 14 amino acids. V was pared by 0 bases and J by 7 bases, with 8 bases between. The CDR3 is CASSVGHLNSPLHF. The CDR3 DNA reads TGTGCCAGCAGCGTAGGACATTTGAATTCACCCCTCCACTTT.

This chain joins TRBV30 and TRBJ2-4; perhaps TRBD2 as D (5 bases). The CDR3 loop spans 12 amino acids. V was cut by 0 bases and J by 6 bases, with 6 bases left in between. CDR1 is GTSNPN and CDR2 is SVGIG in the germline V gene (reference sequence). The CDR3 nucleotides are TGTGCCTGGAGTGTACTAGGAAACATTCAGTACTTC. This translates into CAWSVLGNIQYF.

J is TRBJ2-5 and V is TRBV6-6; D remains unclear. The J call is in doubt because the DNA end fits TRBJ2-7 better. The CDR3 sequence is 13 residues long. Germline CDR1 is MNHNY and CDR2 is SVGAGI (reference sequence). The CDR3 region has the DNA TGTGCCAGCAGTTACATCACCTCCTACGAGCAGTACTTC. Protein: CASSYITSYEQYF.